The clone carrying this T cell receptor (beta chain) was picked up one time. Method: immunoSEQ multiplex PCR; TCRdb's copy keeps in-frame clones and lacks some. The sample lists 100,000 to 150,000 clones; approximately 86% were seen once. This CDR3 is built from 15 residues. The V gene end was trimmed by 7 bases and the J gene end by 1 base; junction bases not matched to a gene: 8. Germline V gene sequence: CDR1 SNHLY, CDR2 FYNNEI. This sample was taken from a study of blood T cell repertoires in COVID-19. Sequencing used PBMCs or T cells enriched from blood (not recorded which). The receptor was isolated from a woman between 45 and 60 years old who had recovered from COVID-19. This chain links TRBV2 with TRBJ2-3, with 7 bases aligning to TRBD1. The CDR3 spells CASMNGQARTDTQYF. CDR3 in DNA: TGTGCCAGCATGAATGGACAGGCCCGCACAGATACGCAGTATTTT.